Below, 6 T cell receptor beta chains from the same sample are listed, as sequenced in a study of blood T cells in healthy people across ages. Using a J-beta primer mix together with a sample-barcoded 5' primer, a second PCR was run for roughly 7 to 11 cycles. One entry per CDR3 protein results from TCRdb running MiXCR on the 5' RACE reads. The sample carries 1 million or so distinct CDR3 sequences, approximately 25% recorded once. These sequences were also reported in another study, on T cells of mothers and their children.

Sequenced sample: blood. Receptor source: a girl aged 2 to 9 in good health.

CDR3 DNA sequence: TGCGCCAGCAGCTTCGCAGGGGGCCCGGGCACTGAAGCTTTCTTT. This codes for CASSFAGGPGTEAFF. V usage is TRBV5-1 and J usage is TRBJ1-1, with 8 bases that match TRBD1. J lost 4 bases, V lost 2 bases, and 7 bases had no gene match. CDR3 length equals 15 residues. CDR1 is SGHRS and CDR2 is YFSETQ in the germline V gene.

This clonotype was detected a few times. V is TRBV6-2 or TRBV6-3 and J is TRBJ1-2; D possibly corresponds to TRBD1 (5 bases). V lost 2 bases, J lost 7 bases, and 14 bases lay in between. The CDR3 runs to 14 residues. Germline CDR1 reads MNHEY; CDR2 reads SVGEGT. The CDR3 here is CASSYGGFFGGYTF. CDR3 nucleotides: TGTGCCAGCAGTTACGGGGGGTTCTTCGGTGGCTACACCTTC.

This clonotype was seen only a few times. The CDR3 bases are TGTGCCAGCAGCCTAGGGGTCCGAGTCTTCCAAGAGACCCAGTACTTC. It specifies CASSLGVRVFQETQYF. The chain has TRBV11-2 and TRBJ2-5; possible D gene TRBD1, 5 bases. The CDR3 has 16 residues. V was trimmed by 5 bases and J by 1 base, leaving 17 bases between them. Germline V gene data show CDR1 as SGHAT and CDR2 as FQNNGV.

The chain recombines TRBV27 with TRBJ2-5; D is undetermined. Trimming removed 3 bases at V and 5 bases at J, with 7 bases between. The CDR3 totals 12 residues. Germline assignment: CDR1 MNHEY and CDR2 SMNVEV (reference sequence). The CDR3 bases are TGTGCCAGCAGTTTCAACGGGGAGACCCAGTACTTC. Its protein product is CASSFNGETQYF.

This clonotype was observed a few times. J is TRBJ2-5 and V is TRBV7-9; 13 nucleotides match TRBD2. This CDR3 has 18 residues. J gave up 3 bases and V 4 bases, and 11 bases lay outside the gene matches. CDR1 is SEHNR and CDR2 is FQNEAQ in the germline V gene (reference sequence). The CDR3 loop is CASSSRLAGGSYKETQYF. CDR3 nucleotides: TGTGCCAGCAGCTCGCGACTAGCGGGGGGAAGCTACAAAGAGACCCAGTACTTC. Variable domain in full (rest from reference TRBV7-9 and TRBJ2-5): DTGVSQNPRHKITKRGQNVTFRCDPISEHNRLYWYRQTLGQGPEFLTYFQNEAQLEKSRLLSDRFSAERPKGSFSTLEIQRTEQGDSAMYLCASSSRLAGGSYKETQYFGPGTRLLVL.

The chain recombines TRBV4-2 with TRBJ2-7; D uncertain. The CDR3 sequence is 16 residues long. The V and J ends lost 0 bases and 0 bases respectively, with 12 bases between them. Germline CDR1 reads LGHNA; CDR2 reads YNFKEQ. The CDR3 coding sequence is TGTGCCAGCAGCCAAGACTTTAAAGTCGACTCCTACGAGCAGTACTTC. This gives the protein CASSQDFKVDSYEQYF.